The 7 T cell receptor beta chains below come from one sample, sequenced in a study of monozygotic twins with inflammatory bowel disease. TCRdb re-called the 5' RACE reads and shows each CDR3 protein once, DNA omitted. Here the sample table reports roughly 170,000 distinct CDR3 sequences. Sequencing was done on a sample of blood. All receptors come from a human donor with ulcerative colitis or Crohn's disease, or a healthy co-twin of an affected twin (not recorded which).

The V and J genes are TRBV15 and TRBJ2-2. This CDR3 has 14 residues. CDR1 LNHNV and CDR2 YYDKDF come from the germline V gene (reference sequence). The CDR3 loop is CATSRDRITGELFF.

The CDR3 sequence is CAITPSTQETQYF. The chain has TRBV10-3 and TRBJ2-5; TCRdb's D call, TRBD2, is unchecked because there is no DNA. Germline V gene lookup returns CDR1 ENHRY and CDR2 SYGVKD. The CDR3 sequence is 13 residues long.

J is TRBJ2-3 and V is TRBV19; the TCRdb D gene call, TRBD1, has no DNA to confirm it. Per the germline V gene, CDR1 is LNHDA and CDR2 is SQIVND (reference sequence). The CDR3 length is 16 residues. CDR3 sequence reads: CASSLGGQGTVDTQYF.

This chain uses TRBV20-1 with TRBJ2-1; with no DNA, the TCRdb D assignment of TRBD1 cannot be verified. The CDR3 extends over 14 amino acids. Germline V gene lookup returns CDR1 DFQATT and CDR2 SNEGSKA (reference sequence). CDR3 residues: CSAMDRGAWNEQFF.

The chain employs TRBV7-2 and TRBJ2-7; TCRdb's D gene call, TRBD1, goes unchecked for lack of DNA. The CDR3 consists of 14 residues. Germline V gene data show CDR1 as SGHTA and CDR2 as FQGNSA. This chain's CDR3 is CASSLEGGPYEQYF. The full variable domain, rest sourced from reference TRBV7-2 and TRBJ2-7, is GAGVSQSPSNKVTEKGKDVELRCDPISGHTALYWYRQSLGQGLEFLIYFQGNSAPDKSGLPSDRFSAERTGGSVSTLTIQRTQQEDSAVYLCASSLEGGPYEQYFGPGTRLTVT.

The CDR3 is CASQTGGLGTDTQYF. The V and J genes are TRBV28 and TRBJ2-3; no DNA is available, so the TRBD2 call from TCRdb remains unchecked. Looked up from germline, CDR1 is MDHEN and CDR2 is SYDVKM. The CDR3 totals 15 residues. The whole variable domain, filled in from reference TRBV28 and TRBJ2-3, reads DVKVTQSSRYLVKRTGEKVFLECVQDMDHENMFWYRQDPGLGLRLIYFSYDVKMKEKGDIPEGYSVSREKKERFSLILESASTNQTSMYLCASQTGGLGTDTQYFGPGTRLTVL.

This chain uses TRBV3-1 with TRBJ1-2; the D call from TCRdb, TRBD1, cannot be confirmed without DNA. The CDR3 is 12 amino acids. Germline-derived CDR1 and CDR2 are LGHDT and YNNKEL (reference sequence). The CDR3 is CASSPIKGHPFF.